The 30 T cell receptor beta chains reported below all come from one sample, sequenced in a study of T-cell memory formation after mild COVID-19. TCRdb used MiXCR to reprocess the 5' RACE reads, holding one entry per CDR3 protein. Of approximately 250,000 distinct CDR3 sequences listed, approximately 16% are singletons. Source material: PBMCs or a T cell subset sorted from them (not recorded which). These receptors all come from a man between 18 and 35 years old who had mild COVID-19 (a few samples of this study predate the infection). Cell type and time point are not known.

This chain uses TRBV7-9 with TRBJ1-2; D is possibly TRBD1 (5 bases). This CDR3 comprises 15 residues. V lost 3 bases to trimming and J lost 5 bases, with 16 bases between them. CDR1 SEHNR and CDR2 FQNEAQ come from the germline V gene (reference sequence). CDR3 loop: CASSLNRLADYGYTF. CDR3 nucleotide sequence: TGTGCCAGCAGCTTGAACAGGTTGGCGGATTATGGCTACACCTTC.

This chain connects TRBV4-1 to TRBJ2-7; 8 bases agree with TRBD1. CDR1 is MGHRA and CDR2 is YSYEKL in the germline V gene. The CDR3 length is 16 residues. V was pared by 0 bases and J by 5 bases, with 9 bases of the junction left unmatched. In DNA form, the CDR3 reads TGCGCCAGCAGCCAAGATTGGACAGGGCTATTACACGAGCAGTACGTC. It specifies CASSQDWTGLLHEQYV.

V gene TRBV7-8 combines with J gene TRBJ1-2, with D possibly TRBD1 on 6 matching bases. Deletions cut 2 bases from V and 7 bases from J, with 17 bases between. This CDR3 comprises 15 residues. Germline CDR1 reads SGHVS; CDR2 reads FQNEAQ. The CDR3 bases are TGTGCCAGCAGCTTACGACAGGCAGGGAGGGCTGGCTACACCTTC. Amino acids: CASSLRQAGRAGYTF.

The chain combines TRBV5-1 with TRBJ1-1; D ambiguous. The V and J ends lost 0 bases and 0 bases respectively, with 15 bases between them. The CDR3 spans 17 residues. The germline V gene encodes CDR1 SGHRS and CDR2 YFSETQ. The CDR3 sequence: CASSLGAGWRVNTEAFF. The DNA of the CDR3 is TGCGCCAGCAGCTTGGGGGCAGGCTGGCGGGTGAACACTGAAGCTTTCTTT.

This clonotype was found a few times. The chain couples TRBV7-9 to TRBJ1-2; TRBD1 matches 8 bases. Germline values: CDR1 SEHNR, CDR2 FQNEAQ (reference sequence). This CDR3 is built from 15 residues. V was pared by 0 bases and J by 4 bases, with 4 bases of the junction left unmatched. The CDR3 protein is CASSLALGQVYGYTF. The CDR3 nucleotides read TGTGCCAGCAGCTTAGCTTTGGGACAGGTCTATGGCTACACCTTC.

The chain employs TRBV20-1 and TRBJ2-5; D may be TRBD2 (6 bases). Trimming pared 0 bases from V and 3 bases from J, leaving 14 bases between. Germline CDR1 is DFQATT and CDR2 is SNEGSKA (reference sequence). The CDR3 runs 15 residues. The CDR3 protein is CSARDGNGGEETQYF. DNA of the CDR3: TGCAGTGCTAGAGATGGGAATGGAGGGGAAGAGACCCAGTACTTC.

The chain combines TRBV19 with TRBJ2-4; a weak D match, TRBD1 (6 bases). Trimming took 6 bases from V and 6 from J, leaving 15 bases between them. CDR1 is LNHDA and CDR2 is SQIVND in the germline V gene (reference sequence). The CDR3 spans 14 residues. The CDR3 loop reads CASSWGDRTNIQYF. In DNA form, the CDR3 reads TGTGCCAGTAGCTGGGGAGACAGGACAAACATTCAGTACTTC. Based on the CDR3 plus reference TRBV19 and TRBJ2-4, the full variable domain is DGGITQSPKYLFRKEGQNVTLSCEQNLNHDAMYWYRQDPGQGLRLIYYSQIVNDFQKGDIAEGYSVSREKKESFPLTVTSAQKNPTAFYLCASSWGDRTNIQYFGAGTRLSVL.

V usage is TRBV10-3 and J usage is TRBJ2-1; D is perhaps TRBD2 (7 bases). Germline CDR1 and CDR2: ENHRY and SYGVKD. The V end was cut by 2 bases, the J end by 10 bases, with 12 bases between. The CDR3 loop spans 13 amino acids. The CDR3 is CAISEDGGGEQFF. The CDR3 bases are TGTGCCATCAGTGAGGACGGCGGGGGCGAGCAGTTCTTC.

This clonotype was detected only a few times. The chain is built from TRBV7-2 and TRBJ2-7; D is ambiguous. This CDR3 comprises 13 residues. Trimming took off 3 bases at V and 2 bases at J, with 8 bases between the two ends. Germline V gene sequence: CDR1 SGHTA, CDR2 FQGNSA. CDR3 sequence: CASSLGSAYEQYV. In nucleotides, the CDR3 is TGTGCCAGCAGCTTGGGCTCCGCCTACGAGCAGTACGTC.

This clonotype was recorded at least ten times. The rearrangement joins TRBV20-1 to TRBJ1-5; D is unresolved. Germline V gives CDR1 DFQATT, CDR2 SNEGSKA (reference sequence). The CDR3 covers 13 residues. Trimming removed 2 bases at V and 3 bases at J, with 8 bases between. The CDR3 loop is CSARISDNQPQHF. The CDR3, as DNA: TGCAGTGCTAGAATTAGTGACAATCAGCCCCAGCATTTT.

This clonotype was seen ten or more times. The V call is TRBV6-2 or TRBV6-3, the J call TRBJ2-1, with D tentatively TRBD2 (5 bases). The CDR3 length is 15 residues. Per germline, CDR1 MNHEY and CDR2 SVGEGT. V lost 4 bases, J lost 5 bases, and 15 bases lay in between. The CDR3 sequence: CASSSLVGGHNEQFF. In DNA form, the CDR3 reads TGTGCCAGCAGTTCCCTTGTAGGAGGTCACAATGAGCAGTTCTTC.

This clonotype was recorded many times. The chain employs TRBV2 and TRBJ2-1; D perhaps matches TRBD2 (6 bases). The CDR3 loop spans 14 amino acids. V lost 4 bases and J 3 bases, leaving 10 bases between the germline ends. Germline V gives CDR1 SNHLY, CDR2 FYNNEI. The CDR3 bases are TGTGCCAGCAGTGCGGGGGAGCTCTACAATGAGCAGTTCTTC. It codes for CASSAGELYNEQFF.

The CDR3 DNA reads TGTGCCAGCAGACCTAGGGAGGGATCAGAGACCCAGTACTTC. As protein: CASRPREGSETQYF. V gene TRBV3-1 combines with J gene TRBJ2-5; 7 bases agree with TRBD2. CDR3 size: 14 residues. The germline V gene has CDR1 LGHDT and CDR2 YNNKEL (reference sequence). The trim removed 6 bases at V and 4 bases at J, leaving 8 bases unmatched.

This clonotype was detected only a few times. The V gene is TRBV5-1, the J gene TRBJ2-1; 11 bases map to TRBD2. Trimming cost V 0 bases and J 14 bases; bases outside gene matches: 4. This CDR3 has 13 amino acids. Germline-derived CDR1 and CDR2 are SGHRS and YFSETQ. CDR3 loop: CASSLAPSGGKFF. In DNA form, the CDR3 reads TGCGCCAGCAGCTTGGCTCCTAGCGGGGGGAAGTTCTTC. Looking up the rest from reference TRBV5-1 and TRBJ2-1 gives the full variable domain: KAGVTQTPRYLIKTRGQQVTLSCSPISGHRSVSWYQQTPGQGLQFLFEYFSETQRNKGNFPGRFSGRQFSNSRSEMNVSTLELGDSALYLCASSLAPSGGKFFGPGTRLTVL.

CDR3 nucleotide sequence: TGCAGTGCTAGAGATCCCCTTGTGGGCGGGGCCCCCTACGAGCAGTACGTC. Amino acids: CSARDPLVGGAPYEQYV. This chain links TRBV20-1 with TRBJ2-7; D may be TRBD2 (6 bases). The germline CDR1 and CDR2 sequences are DFQATT and SNEGSKA (reference sequence). This CDR3 region has 17 residues. Trimming removed 0 bases at V and 2 bases at J, with 20 bases between.

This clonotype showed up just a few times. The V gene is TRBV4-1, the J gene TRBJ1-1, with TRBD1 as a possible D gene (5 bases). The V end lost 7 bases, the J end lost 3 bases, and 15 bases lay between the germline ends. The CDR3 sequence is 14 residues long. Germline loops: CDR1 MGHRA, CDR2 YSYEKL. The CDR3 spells CASTGIVGDTEAFF. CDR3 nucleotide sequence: TGCGCCAGCACCGGAATAGTGGGGGACACTGAAGCTTTCTTT.

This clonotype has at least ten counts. The CDR3 loop reads CASSLSGGAPQETQYF. The CDR3 nucleotides are TGTGCCAGCAGTTTAAGCGGGGGGGCCCCCCAAGAGACCCAGTACTTC. The chain combines TRBV12-3 or TRBV12-4 with TRBJ2-5, with TRBD2 identical over 10 bases. The ends lost 2 bases at V and 1 base at J; junction bases unmatched: 4. The CDR3 spans 16 residues.

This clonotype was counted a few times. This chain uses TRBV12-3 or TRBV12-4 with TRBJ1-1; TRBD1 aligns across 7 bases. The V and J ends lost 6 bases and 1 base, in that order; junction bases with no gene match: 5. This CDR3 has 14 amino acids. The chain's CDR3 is CASSDYRGNTEAFF. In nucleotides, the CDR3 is TGTGCCAGCAGCGATTACAGGGGGAACACTGAAGCTTTCTTT.

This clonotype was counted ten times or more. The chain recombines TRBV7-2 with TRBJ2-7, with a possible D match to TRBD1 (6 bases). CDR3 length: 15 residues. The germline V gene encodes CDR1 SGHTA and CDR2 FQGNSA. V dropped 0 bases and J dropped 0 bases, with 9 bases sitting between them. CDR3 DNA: TGTGCCAGCAGCTTAGCCTGGGGGCCCTCCTACGAGCAGTACTTC. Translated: CASSLAWGPSYEQYF.

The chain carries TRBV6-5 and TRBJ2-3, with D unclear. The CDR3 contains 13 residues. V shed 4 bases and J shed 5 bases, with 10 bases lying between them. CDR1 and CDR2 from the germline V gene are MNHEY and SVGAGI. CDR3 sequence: CASSLHYRDTQYF. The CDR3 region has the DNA TGTGCCAGCAGTTTACACTATAGAGATACGCAGTATTTT.

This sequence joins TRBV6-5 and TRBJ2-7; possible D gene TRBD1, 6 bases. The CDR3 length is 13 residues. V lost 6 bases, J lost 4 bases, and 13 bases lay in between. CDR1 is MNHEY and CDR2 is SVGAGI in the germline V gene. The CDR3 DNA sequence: TGTGCCAGCAGCAACAGCAGGGGATACGAGCAGTACTTC. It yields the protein CASSNSRGYEQYF.

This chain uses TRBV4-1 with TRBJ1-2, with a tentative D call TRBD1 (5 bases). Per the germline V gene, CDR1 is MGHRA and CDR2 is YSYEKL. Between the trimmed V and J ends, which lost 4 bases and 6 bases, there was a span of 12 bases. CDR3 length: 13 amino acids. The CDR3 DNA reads TGCGCCAGCAGCCCCCTGGGGCGCCATGGCTACACCTTC. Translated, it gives CASSPLGRHGYTF.

DNA for the CDR3: TGTGCCAGCAGCTCCAGGGGTACAGGGGCGAGTGAGCAGCCCCAGCATTTT. It translates to CASSSRGTGASEQPQHF. The chain uses TRBV5-6 and TRBJ1-5; 7 bases map to TRBD1. The ends lost 3 bases at V and 7 bases at J; junction bases unmatched: 16. Germline assignment: CDR1 SGHDT and CDR2 YYEEEE. The CDR3 totals 17 residues.

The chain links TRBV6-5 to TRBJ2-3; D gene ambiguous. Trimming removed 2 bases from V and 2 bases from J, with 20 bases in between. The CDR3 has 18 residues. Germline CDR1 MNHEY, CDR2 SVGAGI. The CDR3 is CASSYERGVPLFTDTQYF. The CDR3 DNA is TGTGCCAGCAGTTACGAGCGTGGGGTCCCCCTTTTCACAGATACGCAGTATTTT.

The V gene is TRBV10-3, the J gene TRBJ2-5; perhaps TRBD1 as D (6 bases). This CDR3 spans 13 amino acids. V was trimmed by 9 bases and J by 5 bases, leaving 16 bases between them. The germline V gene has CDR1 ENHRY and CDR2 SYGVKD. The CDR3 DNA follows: TGTGCCATAACAGGGTCTTTAGGCGAGACCCAGTACTTC. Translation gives CAITGSLGETQYF.

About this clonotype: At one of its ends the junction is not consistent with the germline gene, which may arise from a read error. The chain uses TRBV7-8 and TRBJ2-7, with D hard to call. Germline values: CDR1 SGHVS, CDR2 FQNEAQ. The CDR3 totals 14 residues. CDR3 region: CARSLARKAYEQYF. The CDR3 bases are TGTGCCAGAAGCTTAGCCAGAAAGGCCTACGAGCAGTACTTC.

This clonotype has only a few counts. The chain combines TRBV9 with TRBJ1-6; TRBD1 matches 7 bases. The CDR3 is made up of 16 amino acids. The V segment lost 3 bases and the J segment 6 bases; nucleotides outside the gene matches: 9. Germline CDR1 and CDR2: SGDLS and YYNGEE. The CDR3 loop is CASSAWGGTANSPLHF. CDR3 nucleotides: TGTGCCAGCAGCGCATGGGGGGGGACAGCTAATTCACCCCTCCACTTT.

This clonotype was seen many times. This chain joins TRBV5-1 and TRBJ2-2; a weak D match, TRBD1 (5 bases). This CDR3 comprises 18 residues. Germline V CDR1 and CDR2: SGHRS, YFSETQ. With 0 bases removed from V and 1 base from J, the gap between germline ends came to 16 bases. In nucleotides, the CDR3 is TGCGCCAGCAGCTTGGAATCTGGTAGGGGCTGGAACACCGGGGAGCTGTTTTTT. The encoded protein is CASSLESGRGWNTGELFF.

CDR3 in amino acids: CASSLESRTDTQYF. As DNA, the CDR3 is TGTGCCAGCAGCTTAGAGTCCAGGACAGATACGCAGTATTTT. The rearrangement joins TRBV7-2 to TRBJ2-3; D is unclear. V was cut by 1 base and J by 3 bases, with 8 bases left in between. This CDR3 has 14 amino acids. CDR1 is SGHTA and CDR2 is FQGNSA in the germline V gene.

The CDR3 is CASSGSGGNDEQYV. The CDR3 region has the DNA TGTGCCAGCAGCGGCTCAGGGGGAAACGACGAGCAGTACGTC. V is TRBV28 and J is TRBJ2-7; 7 positions agree with TRBD1. CDR1 and CDR2 (germline): MDHEN, SYDVKM. The CDR3 has 14 residues. V lost 6 bases to trimming and J lost 5 bases; unmatched junction nucleotides: 10.